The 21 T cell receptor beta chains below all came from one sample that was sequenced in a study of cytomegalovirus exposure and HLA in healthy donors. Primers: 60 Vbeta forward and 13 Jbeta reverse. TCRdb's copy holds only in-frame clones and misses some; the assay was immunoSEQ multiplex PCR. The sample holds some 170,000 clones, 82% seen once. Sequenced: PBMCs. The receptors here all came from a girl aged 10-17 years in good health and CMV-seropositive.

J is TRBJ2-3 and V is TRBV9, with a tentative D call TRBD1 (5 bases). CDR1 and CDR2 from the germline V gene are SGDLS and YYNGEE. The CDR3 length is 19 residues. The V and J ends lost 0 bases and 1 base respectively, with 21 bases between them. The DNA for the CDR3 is TGTGCCAGCAGCGTAGGAAGGTTCGGAGCAGGGTCGGGCACAGATACGCAGTATTTT. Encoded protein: CASSVGRFGAGSGTDTQYF.

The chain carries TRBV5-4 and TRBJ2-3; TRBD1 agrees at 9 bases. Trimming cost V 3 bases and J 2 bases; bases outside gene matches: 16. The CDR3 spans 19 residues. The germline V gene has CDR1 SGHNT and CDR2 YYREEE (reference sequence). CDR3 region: CASSSPELQGALVTDTQYF. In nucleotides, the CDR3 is TGTGCCAGCAGCTCCCCCGAATTACAGGGGGCTTTGGTCACAGATACGCAGTATTTT.

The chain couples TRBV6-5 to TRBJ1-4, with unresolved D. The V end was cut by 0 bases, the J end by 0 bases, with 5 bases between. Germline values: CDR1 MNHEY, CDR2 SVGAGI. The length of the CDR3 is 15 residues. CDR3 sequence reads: CASSYSRATNEKLFF. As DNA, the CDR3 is TGTGCCAGCAGTTACTCCCGGGCAACTAATGAAAAACTGTTTTTT.

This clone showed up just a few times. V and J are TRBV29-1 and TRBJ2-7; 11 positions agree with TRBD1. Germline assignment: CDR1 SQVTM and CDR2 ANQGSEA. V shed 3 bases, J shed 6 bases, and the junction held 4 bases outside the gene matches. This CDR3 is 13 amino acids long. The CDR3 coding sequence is TGCAGCGTTGAGGGGGGACAGGGGGTCGAGCAGTACTTC. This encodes CSVEGGQGVEQYF.

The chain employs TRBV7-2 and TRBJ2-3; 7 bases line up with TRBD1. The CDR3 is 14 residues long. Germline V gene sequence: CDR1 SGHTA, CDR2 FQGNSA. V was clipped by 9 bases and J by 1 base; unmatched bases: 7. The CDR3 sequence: CASRRQGGTDTQYF. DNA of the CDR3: TGTGCCAGTCGCAGGCAGGGGGGCACAGATACGCAGTATTTT.

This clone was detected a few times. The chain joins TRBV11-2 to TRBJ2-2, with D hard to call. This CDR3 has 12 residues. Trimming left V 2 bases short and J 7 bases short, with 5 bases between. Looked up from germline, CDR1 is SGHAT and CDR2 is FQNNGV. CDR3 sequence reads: CASSLLVGELFF. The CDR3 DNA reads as TGTGCCAGCAGCTTACTTGTCGGGGAGCTGTTTTTT. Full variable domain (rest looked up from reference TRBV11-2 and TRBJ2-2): EAGVAQSPRYKIIEKRQSVAFWCNPISGHATLYWYQQILGQGPKLLIQFQNNGVVDDSQLPKDRFSAERLKGVDSTLKIQPAKLEDSAVYLCASSLLVGELFFGEGSRLTVL.

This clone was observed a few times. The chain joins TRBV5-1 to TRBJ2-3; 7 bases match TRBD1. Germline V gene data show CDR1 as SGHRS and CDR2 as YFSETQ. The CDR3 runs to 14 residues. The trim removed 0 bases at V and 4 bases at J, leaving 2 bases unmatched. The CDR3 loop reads CASSLDRGADTQYF. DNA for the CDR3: TGCGCCAGCAGCTTGGACAGGGGAGCAGATACGCAGTATTTT.

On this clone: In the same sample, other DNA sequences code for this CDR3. The chain's CDR3 is CASSGTGNQPQHF. CDR3 nucleotide sequence: TGTGCCAGCAGTGGGACTGGCAATCAGCCCCAGCATTTT. The chain joins TRBV6-1 to TRBJ1-5, with D uncertain. Germline V gene sequence: CDR1 MNHNS, CDR2 SASEGT. Trimming took 4 bases from V and 2 from J, leaving 6 bases between them. The CDR3 is made up of 13 amino acids.

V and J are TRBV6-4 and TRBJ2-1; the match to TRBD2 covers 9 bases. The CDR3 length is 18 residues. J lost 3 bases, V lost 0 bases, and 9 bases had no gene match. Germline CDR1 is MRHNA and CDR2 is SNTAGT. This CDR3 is CASSDSLASSGSYNEQFF. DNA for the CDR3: TGTGCCAGCAGTGACTCCCTGGCTAGTAGCGGGAGCTACAATGAGCAGTTCTTC.

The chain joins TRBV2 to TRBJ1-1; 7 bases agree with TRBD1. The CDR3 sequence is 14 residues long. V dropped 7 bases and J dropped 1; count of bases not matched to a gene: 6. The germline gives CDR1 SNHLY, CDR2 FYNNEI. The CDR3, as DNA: TGTGCCAGCAAATCGACAGGGTCGAACACTGAAGCTTTCTTT. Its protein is CASKSTGSNTEAFF.

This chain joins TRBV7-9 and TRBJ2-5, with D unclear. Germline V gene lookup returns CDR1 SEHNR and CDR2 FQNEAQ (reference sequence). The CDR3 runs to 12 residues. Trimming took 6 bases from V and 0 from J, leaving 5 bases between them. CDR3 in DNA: TGTGCCAGCAGTTATTACCAAGAGACCCAGTACTTC. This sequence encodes CASSYYQETQYF.

CDR3 loop: CASSQTSGGDNEQFF. CDR3 nucleotide sequence: TGTGCCAGCTCACAGACTAGCGGGGGAGACAATGAGCAGTTCTTC. The chain uses TRBV18 and TRBJ2-1, with TRBD2 matching 12 bases. This CDR3 has 15 amino acids. CDR1 is KGHSH and CDR2 is LQKENI in the germline V gene. V dropped 4 bases and J dropped 5; count of bases not matched to a gene: 3.

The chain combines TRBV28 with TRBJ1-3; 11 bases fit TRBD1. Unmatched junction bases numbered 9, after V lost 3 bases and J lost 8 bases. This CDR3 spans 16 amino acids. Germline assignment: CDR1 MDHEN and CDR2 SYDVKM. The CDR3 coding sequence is TGTGCCAGCAGTTTGGGTTGGACAGGGGGCGCCCACACCATATATTTT. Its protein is CASSLGWTGGAHTIYF.

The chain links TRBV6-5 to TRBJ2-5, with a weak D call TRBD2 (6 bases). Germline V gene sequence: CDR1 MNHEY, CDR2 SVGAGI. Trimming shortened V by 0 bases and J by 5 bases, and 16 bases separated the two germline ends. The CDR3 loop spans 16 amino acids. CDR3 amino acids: CASSYSTRTSYETQYF. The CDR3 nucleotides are TGTGCCAGCAGTTACTCGACTAGGACATCATACGAGACCCAGTACTTC.

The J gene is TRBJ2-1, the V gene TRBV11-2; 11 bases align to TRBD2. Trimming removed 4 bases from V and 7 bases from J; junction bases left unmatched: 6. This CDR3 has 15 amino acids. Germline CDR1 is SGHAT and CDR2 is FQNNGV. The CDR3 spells CASSSIAGGWNEQFF. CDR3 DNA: TGTGCCAGCAGCTCAATAGCGGGGGGGTGGAATGAGCAGTTCTTC.

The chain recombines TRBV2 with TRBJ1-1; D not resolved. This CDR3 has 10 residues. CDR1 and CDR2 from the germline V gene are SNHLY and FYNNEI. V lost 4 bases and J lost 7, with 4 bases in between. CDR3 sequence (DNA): TGTGCCAGCAGTGTTCTTGAAGCTTTCTTT. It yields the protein CASSVLEAFF.

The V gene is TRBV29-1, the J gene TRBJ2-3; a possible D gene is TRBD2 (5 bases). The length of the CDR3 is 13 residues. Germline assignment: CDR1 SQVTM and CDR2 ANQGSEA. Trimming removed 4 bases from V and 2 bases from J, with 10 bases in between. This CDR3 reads CSVGGPPTDTQYF. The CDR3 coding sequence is TGCAGCGTTGGCGGGCCGCCCACAGATACGCAGTATTTT.

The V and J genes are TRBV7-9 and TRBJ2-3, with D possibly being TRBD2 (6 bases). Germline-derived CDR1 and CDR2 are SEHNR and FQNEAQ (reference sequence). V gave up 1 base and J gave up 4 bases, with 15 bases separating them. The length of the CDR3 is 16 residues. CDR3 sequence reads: CASSLVTGREADTQYF. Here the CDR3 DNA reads TGTGCCAGCAGCTTAGTAACTGGGCGGGAAGCAGATACGCAGTATTTT.

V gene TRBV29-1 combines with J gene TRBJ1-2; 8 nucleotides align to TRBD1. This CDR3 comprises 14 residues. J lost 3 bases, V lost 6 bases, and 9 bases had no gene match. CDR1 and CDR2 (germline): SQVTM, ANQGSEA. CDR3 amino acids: CSVVPRGRDYGYTF. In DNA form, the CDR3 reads TGCAGCGTGGTTCCCAGGGGGCGCGACTATGGCTACACCTTC.

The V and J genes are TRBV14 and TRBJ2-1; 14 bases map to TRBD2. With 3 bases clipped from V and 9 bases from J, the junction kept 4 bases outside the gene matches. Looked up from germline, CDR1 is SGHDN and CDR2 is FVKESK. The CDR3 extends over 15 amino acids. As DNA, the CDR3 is TGTGCCAGCAGCCATGGACTAGCGGGGGGCGGTGAGCAGTTCTTC. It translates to CASSHGLAGGGEQFF. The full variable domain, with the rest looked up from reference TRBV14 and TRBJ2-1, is EAGVTQFPSHSVIEKGQTVTLRCDPISGHDNLYWYRRVMGKEIKFLLHFVKESKQDESGMPNNRFLAERTGGTYSTLKVQPAELEDSGVYFCASSHGLAGGGEQFFGPGTRLTVL.

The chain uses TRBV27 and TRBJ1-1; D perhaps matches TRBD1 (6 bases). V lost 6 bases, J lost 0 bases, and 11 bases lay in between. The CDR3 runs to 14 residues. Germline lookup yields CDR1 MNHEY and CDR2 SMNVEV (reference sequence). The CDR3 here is CASRLGGLNTEAFF. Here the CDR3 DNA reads TGTGCCAGCAGACTAGGGGGACTGAACACTGAAGCTTTCTTT.